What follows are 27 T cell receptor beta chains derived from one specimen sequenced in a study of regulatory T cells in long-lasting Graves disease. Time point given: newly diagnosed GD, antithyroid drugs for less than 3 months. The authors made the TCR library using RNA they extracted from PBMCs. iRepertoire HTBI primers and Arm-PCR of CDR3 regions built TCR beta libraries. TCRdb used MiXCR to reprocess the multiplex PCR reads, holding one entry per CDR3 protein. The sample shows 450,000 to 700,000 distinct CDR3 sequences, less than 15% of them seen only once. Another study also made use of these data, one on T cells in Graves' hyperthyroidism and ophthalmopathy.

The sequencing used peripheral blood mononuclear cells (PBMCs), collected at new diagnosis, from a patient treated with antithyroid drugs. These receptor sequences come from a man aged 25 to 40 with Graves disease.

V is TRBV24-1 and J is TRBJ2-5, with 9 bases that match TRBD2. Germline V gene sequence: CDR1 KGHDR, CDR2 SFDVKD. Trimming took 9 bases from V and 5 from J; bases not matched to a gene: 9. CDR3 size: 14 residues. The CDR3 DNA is TGTGCCACCCCGACCGGGACTAGCAGGGAGACCCAGTACTTC. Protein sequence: CATPTGTSRETQYF.

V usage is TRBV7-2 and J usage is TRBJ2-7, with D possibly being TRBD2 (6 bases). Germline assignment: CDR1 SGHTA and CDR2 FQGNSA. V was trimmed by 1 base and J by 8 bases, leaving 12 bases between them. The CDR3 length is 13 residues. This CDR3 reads CASSLEGRRKQYF. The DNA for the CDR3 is TGTGCCAGCAGCTTAGAAGGGAGGAGGAAGCAGTACTTC. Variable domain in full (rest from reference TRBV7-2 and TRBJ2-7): GAGVSQSPSNKVTEKGKDVELRCDPISGHTALYWYRQSLGQGLEFLIYFQGNSAPDKSGLPSDRFSAERTGGSVSTLTIQRTQQEDSAVYLCASSLEGRRKQYFGPGTRLTVT.

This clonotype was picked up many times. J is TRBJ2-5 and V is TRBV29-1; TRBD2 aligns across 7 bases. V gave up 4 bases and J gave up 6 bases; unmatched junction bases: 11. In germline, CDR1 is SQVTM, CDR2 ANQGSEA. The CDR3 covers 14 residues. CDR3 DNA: TGCAGCGTTGCAGGCGGGGAGGGCCTTAAGACCCAGTACTTC. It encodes CSVAGGEGLKTQYF.

CDR3 sequence reads: CASGMSGASGETQYF. CDR3 nucleotide sequence: TGTGCCAGCGGAATGAGCGGGGCAAGTGGGGAGACCCAGTACTTC. The chain links TRBV25-1 to TRBJ2-5, with TRBD2 matching 7 bases. The V gene's germline CDR1 is MGHDK and CDR2 SYGVNS. The V and J ends lost 8 bases and 5 bases, in that order; junction bases with no gene match: 14. This CDR3 region has 15 residues.

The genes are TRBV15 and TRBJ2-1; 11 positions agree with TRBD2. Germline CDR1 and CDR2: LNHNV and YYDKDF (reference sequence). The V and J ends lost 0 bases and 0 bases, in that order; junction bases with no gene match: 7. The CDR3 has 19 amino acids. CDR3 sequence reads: CATSRDLGTSGFSYNEQFF. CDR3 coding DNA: TGTGCCACCAGCAGAGATCTCGGGACTAGCGGATTCTCCTACAATGAGCAGTTCTTC.

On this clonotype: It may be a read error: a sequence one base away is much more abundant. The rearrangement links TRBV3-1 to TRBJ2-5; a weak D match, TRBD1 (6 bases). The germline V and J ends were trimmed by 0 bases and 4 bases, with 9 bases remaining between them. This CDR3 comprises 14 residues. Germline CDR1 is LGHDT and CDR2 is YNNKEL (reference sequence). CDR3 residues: CASSQEPGVETQYF. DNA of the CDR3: TGTGCCAGCAGCCAAGAGCCAGGGGTAGAGACCCAGTACTTC.

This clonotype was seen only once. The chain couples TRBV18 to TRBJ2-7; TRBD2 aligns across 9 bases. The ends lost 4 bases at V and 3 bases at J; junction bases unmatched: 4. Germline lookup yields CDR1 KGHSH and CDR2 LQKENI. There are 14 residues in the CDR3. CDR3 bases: TGTGCCAGCTCACGGGTTAGCGGGAGCTACGAGCAGTACTTC. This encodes CASSRVSGSYEQYF.

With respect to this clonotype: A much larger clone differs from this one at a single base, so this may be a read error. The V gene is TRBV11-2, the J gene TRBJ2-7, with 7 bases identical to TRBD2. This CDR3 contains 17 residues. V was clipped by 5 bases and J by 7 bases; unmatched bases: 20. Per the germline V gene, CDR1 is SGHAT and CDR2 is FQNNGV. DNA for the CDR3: TGTGCCAGCAGCACGTCCTTTTGGACTAGAAATCTTAATGAGCAGTACTTC. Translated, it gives CASSTSFWTRNLNEQYF. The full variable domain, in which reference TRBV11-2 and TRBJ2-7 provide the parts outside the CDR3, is EAGVAQSPRYKIIEKRQSVAFWCNPISGHATLYWYQQILGQGPKLLIQFQNNGVVDDSQLPKDRFSAERLKGVDSTLKIQPAKLEDSAVYLCASSTSFWTRNLNEQYFGPGTRLTVT.

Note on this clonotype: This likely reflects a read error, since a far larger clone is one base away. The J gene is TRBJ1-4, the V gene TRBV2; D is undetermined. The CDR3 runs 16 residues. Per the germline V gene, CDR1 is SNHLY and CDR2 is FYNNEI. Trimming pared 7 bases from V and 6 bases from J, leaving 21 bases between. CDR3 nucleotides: TGTGCCAGCATAAGTTTAGGAGAGGAACGCTATGAAAAACTGTTTTTT. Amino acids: CASISLGEERYEKLFF. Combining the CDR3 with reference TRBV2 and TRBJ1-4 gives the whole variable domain EPEVTQTPSHQVTQMGQEVILRCVPISNHLYFYWYRQILGQKVEFLVSFYNNEISEKSEIFDDQFSVERPDGSNFTLKIRSTKLEDSAMYFCASISLGEERYEKLFFGSGTQLSVL.

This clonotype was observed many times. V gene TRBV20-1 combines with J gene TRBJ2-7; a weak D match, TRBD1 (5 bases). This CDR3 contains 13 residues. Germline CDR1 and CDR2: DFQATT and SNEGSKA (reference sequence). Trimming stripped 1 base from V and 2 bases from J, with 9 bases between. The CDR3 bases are TGCAGTGCTAGAGTCAGGGCTACCTACGAGCAGTACTTC. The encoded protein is CSARVRATYEQYF.

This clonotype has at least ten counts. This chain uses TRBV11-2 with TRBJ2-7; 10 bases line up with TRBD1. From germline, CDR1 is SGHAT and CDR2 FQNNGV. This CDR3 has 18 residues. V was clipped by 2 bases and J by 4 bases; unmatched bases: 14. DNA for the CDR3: TGTGCCAGCAGCTTACCCACCAAGGACAGGGGGGGTAGGTACGAGCAGTACTTC. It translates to CASSLPTKDRGGRYEQYF.

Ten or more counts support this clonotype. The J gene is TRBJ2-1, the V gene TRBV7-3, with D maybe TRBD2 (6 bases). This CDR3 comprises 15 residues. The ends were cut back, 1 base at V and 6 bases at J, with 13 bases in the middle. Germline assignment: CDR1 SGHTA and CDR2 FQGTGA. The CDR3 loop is CASSLRTGAANEQFF. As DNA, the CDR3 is TGTGCCAGCAGCTTAAGAACGGGAGCCGCCAATGAGCAGTTCTTC.

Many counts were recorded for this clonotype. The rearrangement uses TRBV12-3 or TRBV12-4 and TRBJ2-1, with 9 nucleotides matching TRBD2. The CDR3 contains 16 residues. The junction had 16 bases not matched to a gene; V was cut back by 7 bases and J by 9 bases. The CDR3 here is CASTGLNSGSYGEQFF. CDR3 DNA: TGTGCCAGCACTGGATTAAATAGCGGGAGTTACGGTGAGCAGTTCTTC.

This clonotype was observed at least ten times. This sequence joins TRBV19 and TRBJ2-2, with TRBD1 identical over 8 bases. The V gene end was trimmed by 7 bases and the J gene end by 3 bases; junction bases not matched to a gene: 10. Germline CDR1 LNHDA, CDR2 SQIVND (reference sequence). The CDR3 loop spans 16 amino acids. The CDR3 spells CASNAWTGMDTGELFF. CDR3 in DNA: TGTGCCAGTAATGCATGGACAGGGATGGACACCGGGGAGCTGTTTTTT.

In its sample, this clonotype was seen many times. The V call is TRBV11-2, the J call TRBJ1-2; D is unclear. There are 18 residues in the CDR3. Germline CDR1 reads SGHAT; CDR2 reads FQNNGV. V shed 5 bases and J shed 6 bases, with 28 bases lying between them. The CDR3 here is CASSAGEPNDWTLDGYTF. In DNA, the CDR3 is TGTGCCAGCAGCGCCGGGGAACCTAATGATTGGACTTTAGATGGCTACACCTTC.

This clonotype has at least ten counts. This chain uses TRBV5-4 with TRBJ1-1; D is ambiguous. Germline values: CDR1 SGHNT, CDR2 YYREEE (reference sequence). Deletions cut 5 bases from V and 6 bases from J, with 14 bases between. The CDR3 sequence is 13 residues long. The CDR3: CASRPPKGPEAFF. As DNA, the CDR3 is TGTGCCAGCAGGCCACCCAAAGGACCTGAAGCTTTCTTT.

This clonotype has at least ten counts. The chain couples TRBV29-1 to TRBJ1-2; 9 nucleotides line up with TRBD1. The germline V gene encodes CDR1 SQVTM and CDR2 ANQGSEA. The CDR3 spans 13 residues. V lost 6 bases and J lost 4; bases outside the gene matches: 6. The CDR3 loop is CSVTGGSAYGYTF. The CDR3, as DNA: TGCAGCGTAACAGGGGGCTCAGCCTATGGCTACACCTTC. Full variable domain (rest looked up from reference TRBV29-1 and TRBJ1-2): SAVISQKPSRDICQRGTSLTIQCQVDSQVTMMFWYRQQPGQSLTLIATANQGSEATYESGFVIDKFPISRPNLTFSTLTVSNMSPEDSSIYLCSVTGGSAYGYTFGSGTRLTVV.

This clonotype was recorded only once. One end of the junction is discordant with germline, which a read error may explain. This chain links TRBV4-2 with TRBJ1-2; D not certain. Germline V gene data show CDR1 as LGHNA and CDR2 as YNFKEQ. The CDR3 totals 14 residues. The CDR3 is CASSQDDLPQEPFF. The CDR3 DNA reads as TGTGCCAGCAGCCAAGATGACCTCCCCCAAGAGCCATTCTTC.

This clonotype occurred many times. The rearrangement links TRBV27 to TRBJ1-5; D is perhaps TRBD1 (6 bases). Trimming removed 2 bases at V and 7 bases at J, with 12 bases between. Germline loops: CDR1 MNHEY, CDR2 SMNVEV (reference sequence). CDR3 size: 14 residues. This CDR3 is CASSLATGIQPQHF. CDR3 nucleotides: TGTGCCAGCAGTTTAGCCACAGGGATCCAGCCCCAGCATTTT.

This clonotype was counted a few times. CDR3 loop: CASSLYSLTGNYGYTF. DNA for the CDR3: TGTGCCAGCAGCTTGTATAGTCTGACCGGGAACTATGGCTACACCTTC. V gene TRBV7-9 combines with J gene TRBJ1-2; D remains ambiguous. The germline V gene encodes CDR1 SEHNR and CDR2 FQNEAQ (reference sequence). The CDR3 extends over 16 amino acids. Between the trimmed V and J ends, which lost 3 bases and 2 bases, there was a span of 16 bases.

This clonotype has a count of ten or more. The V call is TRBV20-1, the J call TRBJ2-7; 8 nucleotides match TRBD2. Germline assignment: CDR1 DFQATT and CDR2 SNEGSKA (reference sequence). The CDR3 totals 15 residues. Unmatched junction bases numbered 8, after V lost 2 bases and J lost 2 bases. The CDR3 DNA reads TGCAGTGCTAGACTCCCGGGACTAGGCACCTACGAGCAGTACTTC. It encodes CSARLPGLGTYEQYF.

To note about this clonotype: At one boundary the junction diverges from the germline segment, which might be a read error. The CDR3 coding sequence is TGTGCCAGCAGTCCTCGGGGGAGGGGCTCCTACGAGCAGTTCTTC. Residues: CASSPRGRGSYEQFF. The chain employs TRBV5-1 and TRBJ2-1, with 7 positions matching TRBD2. This CDR3 contains 15 residues. In germline, CDR1 is SGHRS, CDR2 YFSETQ.

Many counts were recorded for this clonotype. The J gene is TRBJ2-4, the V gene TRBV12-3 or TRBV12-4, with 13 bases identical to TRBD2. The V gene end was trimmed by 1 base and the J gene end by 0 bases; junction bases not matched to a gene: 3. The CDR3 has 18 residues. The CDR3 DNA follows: TGTGCCAGCAGTTTAGGGACTAGCGGGAGCCTAGCCAAAAACATTCAGTACTTC. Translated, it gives CASSLGTSGSLAKNIQYF.

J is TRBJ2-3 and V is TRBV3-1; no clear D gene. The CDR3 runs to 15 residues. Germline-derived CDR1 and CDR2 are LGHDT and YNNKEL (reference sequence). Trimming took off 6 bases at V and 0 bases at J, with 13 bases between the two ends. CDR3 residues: CASSSTGSSTDTQYF. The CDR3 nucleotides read TGTGCCAGCAGTTCGACTGGATCTAGCACAGATACGCAGTATTTT.

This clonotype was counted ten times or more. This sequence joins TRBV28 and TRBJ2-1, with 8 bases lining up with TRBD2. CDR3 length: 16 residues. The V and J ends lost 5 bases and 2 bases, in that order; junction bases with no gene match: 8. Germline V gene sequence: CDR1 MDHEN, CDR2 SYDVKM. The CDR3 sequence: CASSASPGLAYNEQFF. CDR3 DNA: TGTGCCAGCAGTGCCAGCCCGGGACTAGCCTACAATGAGCAGTTCTTC.

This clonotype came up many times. The DNA for the CDR3 is TGTGCCAGCAGTCCACAGTCAACGAACACCGGGGAGCTGTTTTTT. It specifies CASSPQSTNTGELFF. The rearrangement joins TRBV2 to TRBJ2-2; D is unresolved. V gave up 5 bases and J gave up 0 bases, with 10 bases separating them. This CDR3 spans 15 amino acids. Germline-derived CDR1 and CDR2 are SNHLY and FYNNEI.

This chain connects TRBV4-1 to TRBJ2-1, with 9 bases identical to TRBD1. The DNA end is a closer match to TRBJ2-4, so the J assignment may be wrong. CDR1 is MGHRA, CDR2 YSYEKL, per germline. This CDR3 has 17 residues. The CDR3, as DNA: TGCGCCAGCAGCCAAGATGCCGACAGGGGGGGCAAAAACATTCAGTACTTC. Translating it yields CASSQDADRGGKNIQYF.